These 29 T cell receptor beta chains were all obtained from the same sample, sequenced in a study of blood T cell repertoires in COVID-19. Using immunoSEQ multiplex PCR, the repertoire was profiled, and TCRdb retains in-frame clones only, with some absent. The table lists 25,000 to 30,000 clones, approximately 87% of them singletons, with under 6.5% in the top ten. The specimen sequenced was peripheral blood. All receptors derive from a human donor in a cohort sampled during active COVID-19.

V and J are TRBV19 and TRBJ1-2; no clear D gene. This CDR3 comprises 15 residues. Germline-derived CDR1 and CDR2 are LNHDA and SQIVND (reference sequence). V was cut by 6 bases and J by 3 bases, with 17 bases left in between. CDR3 nucleotides: TGTGCCAGTAGCTTCCCGTCGTTACCGGACTATGGCTACACCTTC. Its translation: CASSFPSLPDYGYTF.

The chain uses TRBV7-9 and TRBJ2-5; TRBD1 matches at 7 bases. This CDR3 contains 16 residues. The J segment lost 2 bases and the V segment lost 5 bases, leaving 11 bases of the junction unmatched. CDR1 is SEHNR and CDR2 is FQNEAQ in the germline V gene (reference sequence). In DNA form, the CDR3 reads TGTGCCAGCAGCACTAGGGCAGGGGGTGTGCAAGAGACCCAGTACTTC. It specifies CASSTRAGGVQETQYF.

The chain combines TRBV7-3 with TRBJ2-2, with 11 bases fitting TRBD1. The ends lost 1 base at V and 0 bases at J; junction bases unmatched: 7. This CDR3 spans 19 amino acids. Germline-derived CDR1 and CDR2 are SGHTA and FQGTGA. The DNA of the CDR3 is TGTGCCAGCAGCTTAAGAAGGGGGACAGGGGGTGCGAACACCGGGGAGCTGTTTTTT. Translated, it gives CASSLRRGTGGANTGELFF.

V usage is TRBV7-8 and J usage is TRBJ2-3; 9 nucleotides line up with TRBD2. V shed 6 bases and J 0 bases; nucleotides not matched to a gene: 7. This CDR3 spans 16 amino acids. CDR1 is SGHVS and CDR2 is FQNEAQ in the germline V gene. The CDR3 reads CASSIVSGGSTDTQYF. In DNA, the CDR3 is TGTGCCAGCAGTATCGTTAGCGGGGGTAGCACAGATACGCAGTATTTT.

The genes are TRBV14 and TRBJ1-3; D is perhaps TRBD1 (5 bases). CDR1 and CDR2 from the germline V gene are SGHDN and FVKESK. Trimming removed 9 bases from V and 0 bases from J, with 15 bases in between. The CDR3 is made up of 15 amino acids. The CDR3: CARRNRPSSGNTIYF. CDR3 DNA: TGTGCCAGAAGAAACAGGCCAAGCTCTGGAAACACCATATATTTT.

The chain recombines TRBV6-1 with TRBJ2-7; 11 nucleotides line up with TRBD2. With V trimmed by 3 bases and J by 0 bases, 7 bases remained unmatched. In germline, CDR1 is MNHNS, CDR2 SASEGT. This CDR3 is 17 amino acids long. The CDR3 loop reads CASSEPGLADSSYEQYF. The CDR3 DNA reads as TGTGCCAGCAGTGAGCCGGGACTAGCGGACAGCTCCTACGAGCAGTACTTC.

This clone was seen a few times. The gene calls are TRBV4-2 and TRBJ1-2; D remains unclear. CDR1 is LGHNA, CDR2 YNFKEQ, per germline. The CDR3 covers 15 residues. V was trimmed by 0 bases and J by 1 base, leaving 9 bases between them. In DNA, the CDR3 is TGTGCCAGCAGCCAAGAATGGAACAGTAACTATGGCTACACCTTC. This gives the protein CASSQEWNSNYGYTF.

V and J are TRBV27 and TRBJ2-2, with 7 bases that match TRBD1. The CDR3 extends over 15 amino acids. Germline CDR1 and CDR2: MNHEY and SMNVEV (reference sequence). Trimming at V came to 5 bases and at J to 5 bases, leaving 8 bases not matched to a gene. CDR3 bases: TGTGCCAGCAGTCCCCGGGACAGCCGTACCGGGGAGCTGTTTTTT. Encoded protein: CASSPRDSRTGELFF.

The gene calls are TRBV5-1 and TRBJ2-1; D is ambiguous. The CDR3 is made up of 16 amino acids. Trimming took off 1 base at V and 0 bases at J, with 11 bases between the two ends. Germline V gives CDR1 SGHRS, CDR2 YFSETQ. This chain's CDR3 is CASSLYRTNSYNEQFF. DNA of the CDR3: TGCGCCAGCAGCTTGTATCGAACAAACTCCTACAATGAGCAGTTCTTC.

The chain carries TRBV28 and TRBJ1-2; TRBD1 aligns across 9 bases. CDR3 length: 17 residues. V was pared by 1 base and J by 8 bases, with 14 bases of the junction left unmatched. CDR1 is MDHEN, CDR2 SYDVKM, per germline. The CDR3 bases are TGTGCCAGCAGTTTATTCACAGGGGGCGCTTTAATGATCGGCTACACCTTC. The encoded protein is CASSLFTGGALMIGYTF.

This rearrangement joins TRBV7-9 to TRBJ1-3, with TRBD1 matching 8 bases. This CDR3 is 17 amino acids long. Germline V gives CDR1 SEHNR, CDR2 FQNEAQ (reference sequence). The J segment lost 1 base and the V segment lost 4 bases, leaving 9 bases of the junction unmatched. The CDR3 reads CASSYPGQGISGNTIYF. DNA of the CDR3: TGTGCCAGCAGCTACCCCGGACAGGGTATTTCTGGAAACACCATATATTTT.

The rearrangement links TRBV19 to TRBJ1-6; D is undetermined. CDR3 size: 9 residues. Germline V gene lookup returns CDR1 LNHDA and CDR2 SQIVND (reference sequence). V lost 11 bases and J lost 8, with 4 bases in between. CDR3 bases: TGTGCCTCTGATTCACCCCTCCACTTT. This sequence encodes CASDSPLHF.

The V gene is TRBV7-8, the J gene TRBJ1-5; unclear D gene. Trimming removed 2 bases at V and 5 bases at J, with 4 bases between. The CDR3 spans 12 residues. Germline CDR1 and CDR2: SGHVS and FQNEAQ. In nucleotides, the CDR3 is TGTGCCAGCAGCTTACCAGATCAGCCCCAGCATTTT. Amino acid sequence: CASSLPDQPQHF. The full variable domain, rest sourced from reference TRBV7-8 and TRBJ1-5, is GAGVSQSPRYKVAKRGQDVALRCDPISGHVSLFWYQQALGQGPEFLTYFQNEAQLDKSGLPSDRFFAERPEGSVSTLKIQRTQQEDSAVYLCASSLPDQPQHFGDGTRLSIL.

In its sample, this clone is medium-sized (0.01 to 0.1%). The DNA for the CDR3 is TGTGCCAGCAGTGACCCTAGCGGGGGGCCCTACGAGCAGTACTTC. Translated: CASSDPSGGPYEQYF. The rearrangement uses TRBV6-1 and TRBJ2-7; TRBD2 matches 11 bases. The CDR3 consists of 15 residues. The V segment lost 3 bases and the J segment 2 bases; nucleotides outside the gene matches: 3. In germline, CDR1 is MNHNS, CDR2 SASEGT.

J is TRBJ2-7 and V is TRBV4-1; no clear D. This CDR3 region has 16 residues. CDR1 is MGHRA, CDR2 YSYEKL, per germline. Trimming took 0 bases from V and 4 from J, leaving 16 bases between them. CDR3 coding DNA: TGCGCCAGCAGCCAAGAAGCCCCGAGCCTCCTTTACGAGCAGTACTTC. This translates into CASSQEAPSLLYEQYF.

The chain couples TRBV2 to TRBJ2-3, with TRBD2 identical over 10 bases. CDR3 length: 16 amino acids. V dropped 6 bases and J dropped 6; count of bases not matched to a gene: 12. CDR1 SNHLY and CDR2 FYNNEI come from the germline V gene. CDR3 sequence: CASSPGSGGASDTQYF. CDR3 nucleotides: TGTGCCAGCAGCCCCGGGAGCGGGGGGGCATCTGATACGCAGTATTTT.

This rearrangement joins TRBV10-2 to TRBJ1-4, with 9 bases lining up with TRBD1. The CDR3 is 15 amino acids. J gave up 6 bases and V 8 bases, and 10 bases lay outside the gene matches. CDR1 is WSHSY and CDR2 is SAAADI in the germline V gene. As DNA, the CDR3 is TGCGCCAGCCTGGGTGCGAGGACAGGGGATGAAAAACTGTTTTTT. Residues: CASLGARTGDEKLFF.

The genes are TRBV5-6 and TRBJ1-1; D is unclear. Trimming shortened V by 0 bases and J by 14 bases, and 11 bases separated the two germline ends. Germline V CDR1 and CDR2: SGHDT, YYEEEE. CDR3 length equals 11 residues. This CDR3 is CASSLGGVAFF. DNA of the CDR3: TGTGCCAGCAGCTTGGGGGGAGTAGCGTTCTTT.

The V and J genes are TRBV4-1 and TRBJ1-1, with 11 bases identical to TRBD1. The germline gives CDR1 MGHRA, CDR2 YSYEKL. J gave up 3 bases and V 0 bases, and 0 bases lay outside the gene matches. The CDR3 consists of 15 residues. CDR3 sequence: CASSQEGQGDTEAFF. DNA of the CDR3: TGCGCCAGCAGCCAAGAGGGACAGGGGGACACTGAAGCTTTCTTT.

The chain joins TRBV5-5 to TRBJ1-3; 8 bases line up with TRBD1. The length of the CDR3 is 14 residues. The germline V gene encodes CDR1 SGHKS and CDR2 YYEKEE (reference sequence). With V trimmed by 3 bases and J by 1 base, 0 bases remained unmatched. The CDR3 here is CASSWTGSGNTIYF. The DNA for the CDR3 is TGTGCCAGCAGCTGGACAGGGTCTGGAAACACCATATATTTT.

V and J are TRBV21-1 and TRBJ2-7; the tabulated D call, TRBD1, remains unverified against the DNA. TRBV21-1 is noted as a pseudogene. The CDR3 spans 19 residues. CDR3 nucleotide sequence: TGTGCCAGCAGCGCGTCCGAATGGTGGGACAGCCCGAGCTCCTACGAGCAGTACTTC. Translated: CASSASEWWDSPSSYEQYF.

CDR3 nucleotides: TGTGCCAGCAGTCCGGACAGGGGTATCTATGGCTACACCTTC. Translating gives CASSPDRGIYGYTF. The V and J genes are TRBV7-9 and TRBJ1-2, with 9 bases aligning to TRBD1. Trimming removed 6 bases from V and 4 bases from J; junction bases left unmatched: 6. Germline CDR1 reads SEHNR; CDR2 reads FQNEAQ (reference sequence). This CDR3 contains 14 residues.

This chain uses TRBV7-3 with TRBJ2-3, with a tentative D call TRBD2 (5 bases). V was shortened by 6 bases and J by 6 bases, with 13 bases between the two germline ends. Germline V lookup: CDR1 SGHTA, CDR2 FQGTGA. The CDR3 runs to 13 residues. CDR3 protein: CASSSLGSDTQYF. The CDR3 nucleotides read TGTGCCAGCAGTTCACTAGGGTCCGATACGCAGTATTTT.

The chain couples TRBV7-2 to TRBJ2-1; 10 positions match TRBD2. There are 16 residues in the CDR3. After removal of 1 base from V and 6 bases from J, the junction contained 6 bases not matched to a gene. CDR1 and CDR2 from the germline V gene are SGHTA and FQGNSA. CDR3 bases: TGTGCCAGCAGCTTAGAGAGCGGGGGGGCCCCCAATGAGCAGTTCTTC. It codes for CASSLESGGAPNEQFF.

The rearrangement links TRBV5-4 to TRBJ1-2, with a possible D match to TRBD1 (6 bases). Germline CDR1 is SGHNT and CDR2 is YYREEE (reference sequence). Trimming pared 0 bases from V and 7 bases from J, leaving 10 bases between. This CDR3 is 13 amino acids long. The CDR3 region has the DNA TGTGCCAGCAGCTTGGGGACAGAGCTTGGCTACACCTTC. This sequence encodes CASSLGTELGYTF.

J is TRBJ1-5 and V is TRBV19, with D perhaps TRBD1 (5 bases). V dropped 7 bases and J dropped 3 bases, with 10 bases sitting between them. The germline V gene has CDR1 LNHDA and CDR2 SQIVND (reference sequence). The CDR3 sequence is 13 residues long. DNA of the CDR3: TGTGCCAGTAAGGACAACGTCAATCAGCCCCAGCATTTT. It translates to CASKDNVNQPQHF.

The V gene is TRBV18, the J gene TRBJ1-1; D may be TRBD1 (5 bases). V was cut by 6 bases and J by 0 bases, with 11 bases left in between. CDR1 is KGHSH, CDR2 LQKENI, per germline. The CDR3 totals 14 residues. The CDR3 sequence: CASSPPDMNTEAFF. The CDR3 coding sequence is TGTGCCAGCTCCCCCCCGGACATGAACACTGAAGCTTTCTTT.

The V and J genes are TRBV6-5 and TRBJ2-7; 7 bases match TRBD2. Germline loops: CDR1 MNHEY, CDR2 SVGAGI. The CDR3 covers 13 residues. The V segment lost 6 bases and the J segment 5 bases; nucleotides outside the gene matches: 7. Written as DNA, the CDR3 is TGTGCCAGCAGGGGAGGGAACCCCCACGAGCAGTACTTC. Residues: CASRGGNPHEQYF.

The chain has TRBV27 and TRBJ2-2; 9 nucleotides align to TRBD2. There are 15 residues in the CDR3. V dropped 5 bases and J dropped 5; count of bases not matched to a gene: 6. Germline V CDR1 and CDR2: MNHEY, SMNVEV (reference sequence). The CDR3 reads CASSGSGGRTGELFF. The CDR3 region has the DNA TGTGCCAGCAGTGGTAGCGGGGGTCGGACCGGGGAGCTGTTTTTT.